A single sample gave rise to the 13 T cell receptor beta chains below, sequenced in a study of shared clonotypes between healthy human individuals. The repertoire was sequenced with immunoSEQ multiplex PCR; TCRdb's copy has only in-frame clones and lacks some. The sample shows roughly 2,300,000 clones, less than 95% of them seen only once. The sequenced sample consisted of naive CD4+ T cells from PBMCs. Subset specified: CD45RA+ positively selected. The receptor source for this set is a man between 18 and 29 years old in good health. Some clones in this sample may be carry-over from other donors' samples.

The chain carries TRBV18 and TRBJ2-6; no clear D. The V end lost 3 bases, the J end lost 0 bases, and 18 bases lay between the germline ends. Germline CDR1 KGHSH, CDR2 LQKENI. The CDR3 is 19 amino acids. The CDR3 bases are TGTGCCAGCTCACCCTACCGATCTCCTCCCAACTCTGGGGCCAACGTCCTGACTTTC. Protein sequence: CASSPYRSPPNSGANVLTF.

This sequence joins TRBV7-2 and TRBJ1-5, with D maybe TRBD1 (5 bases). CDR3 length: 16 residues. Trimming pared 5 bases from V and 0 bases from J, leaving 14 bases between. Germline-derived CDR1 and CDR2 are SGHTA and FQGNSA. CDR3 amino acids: CASSARGLLSNQPQHF. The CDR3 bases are TGTGCCAGCAGCGCAAGGGGACTACTTAGCAATCAGCCCCAGCATTTT.

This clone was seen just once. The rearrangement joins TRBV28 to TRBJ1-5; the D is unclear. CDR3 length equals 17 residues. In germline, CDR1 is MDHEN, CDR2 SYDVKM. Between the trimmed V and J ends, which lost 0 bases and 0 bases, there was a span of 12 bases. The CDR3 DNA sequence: TGTGCCAGCAGTTTATGGGCGGGGATTAATAGCAATCAGCCCCAGCATTTT. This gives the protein CASSLWAGINSNQPQHF.

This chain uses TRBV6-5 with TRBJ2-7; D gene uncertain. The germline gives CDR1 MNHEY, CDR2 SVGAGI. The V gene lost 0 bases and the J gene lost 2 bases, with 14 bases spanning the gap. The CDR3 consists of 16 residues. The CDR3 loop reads CASSYSPAARTYEQYF. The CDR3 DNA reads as TGTGCCAGCAGTTACTCGCCCGCCGCGCGAACCTACGAGCAGTACTTC.

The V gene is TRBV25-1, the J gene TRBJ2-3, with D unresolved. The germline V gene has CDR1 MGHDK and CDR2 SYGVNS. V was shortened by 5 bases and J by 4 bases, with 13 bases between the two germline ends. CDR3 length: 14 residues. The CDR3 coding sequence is TGTGCCAGCAGTCCCCAAGCTTACTCAGATACGCAGTATTTT. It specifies CASSPQAYSDTQYF.

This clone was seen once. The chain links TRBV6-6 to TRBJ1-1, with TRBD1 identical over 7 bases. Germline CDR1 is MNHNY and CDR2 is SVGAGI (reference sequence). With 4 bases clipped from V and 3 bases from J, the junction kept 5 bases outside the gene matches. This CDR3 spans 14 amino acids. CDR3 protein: CASSSNRGDTEAFF. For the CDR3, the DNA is TGTGCCAGCAGTTCGAACAGGGGCGACACTGAAGCTTTCTTT.

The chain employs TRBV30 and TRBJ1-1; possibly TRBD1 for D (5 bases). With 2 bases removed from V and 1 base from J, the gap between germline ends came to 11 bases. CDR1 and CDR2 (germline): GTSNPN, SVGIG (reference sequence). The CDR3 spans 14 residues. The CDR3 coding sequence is TGTGCCTGGAGTCGGGACTTCCCGAACACTGAAGCTTTCTTT. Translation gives CAWSRDFPNTEAFF. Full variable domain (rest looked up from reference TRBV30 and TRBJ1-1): SQTIHQWPATLVQPVGSPLSLECTVEGTSNPNLYWYRQAAGRGLQLLFYSVGIGQISSEVPQNLSASRPQDRQFILSSKKLLLSDSGFYLCAWSRDFPNTEAFFGQGTRLTVV.

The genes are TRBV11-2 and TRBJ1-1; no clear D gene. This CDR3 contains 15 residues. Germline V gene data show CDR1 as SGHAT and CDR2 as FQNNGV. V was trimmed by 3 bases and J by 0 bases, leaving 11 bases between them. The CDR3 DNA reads TGTGCCAGCAGCTTGGGAGCGTGGTTGAACACTGAAGCTTTCTTT. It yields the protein CASSLGAWLNTEAFF.

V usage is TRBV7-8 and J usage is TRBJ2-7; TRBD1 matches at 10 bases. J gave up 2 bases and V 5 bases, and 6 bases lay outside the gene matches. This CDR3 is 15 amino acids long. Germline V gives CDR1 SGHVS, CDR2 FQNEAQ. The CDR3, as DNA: TGTGCCAGCAGCCCCGGACAGGGGGTAACCTACGAGCAGTACTTC. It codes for CASSPGQGVTYEQYF.

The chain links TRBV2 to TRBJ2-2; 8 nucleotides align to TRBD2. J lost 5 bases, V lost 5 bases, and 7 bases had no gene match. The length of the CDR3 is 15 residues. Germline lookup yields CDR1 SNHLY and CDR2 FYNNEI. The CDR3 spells CASSRTSSWTGELFF. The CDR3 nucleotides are TGTGCCAGCAGTCGGACTAGCAGCTGGACCGGGGAGCTGTTTTTT.

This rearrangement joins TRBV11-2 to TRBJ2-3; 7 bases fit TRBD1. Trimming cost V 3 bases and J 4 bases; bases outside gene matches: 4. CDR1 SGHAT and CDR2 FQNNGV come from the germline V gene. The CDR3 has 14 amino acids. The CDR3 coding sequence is TGTGCCAGCAGCTTGGGACAGCACTCAGATACGCAGTATTTT. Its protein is CASSLGQHSDTQYF.

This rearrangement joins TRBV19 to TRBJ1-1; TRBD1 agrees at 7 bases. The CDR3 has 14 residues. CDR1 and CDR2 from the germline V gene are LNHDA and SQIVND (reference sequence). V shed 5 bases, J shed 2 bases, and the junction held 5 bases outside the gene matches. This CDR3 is CASSEEGANTEAFF. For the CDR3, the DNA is TGTGCCAGTAGTGAAGAGGGGGCTAACACTGAAGCTTTCTTT.

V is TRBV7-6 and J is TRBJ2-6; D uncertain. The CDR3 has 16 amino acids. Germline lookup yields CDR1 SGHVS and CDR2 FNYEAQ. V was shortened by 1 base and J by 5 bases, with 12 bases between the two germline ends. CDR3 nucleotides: TGTGCCAGCAGCTTAGTGGCGTCGCTCCGGGCCAACGTCCTGACTTTC. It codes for CASSLVASLRANVLTF.